Detailed here is one T cell receptor (beta chain). Trimming took off 4 bases at V and 2 bases at J, with 17 bases between the two ends. The CDR3 contains 16 residues. The germline V gene encodes CDR1 LNHDA and CDR2 SQIVND (reference sequence). This specimen belongs to a study of cytomegalovirus exposure and HLA in healthy donors. The PCR was carried out with 60 Vbeta primers and 13 Jbeta primers. TCRdb keeps only in-frame clones here, not all; method: immunoSEQ multiplex PCR. Among 150,000 to 200,000 clones listed, roughly four fifths were seen once. The chain joins TRBV19 to TRBJ1-1; the D gene is possibly TRBD1 (5 bases). The TCR comes from a woman younger than 35 in good health and CMV-seronegative. Sequenced input: PBMCs. The CDR3 DNA sequence: TGTGCCAGTAGTAGGGGACGCACGGGGGACAACACTGAAGCTTTCTTT. Amino acid sequence: CASSRGRTGDNTEAFF.